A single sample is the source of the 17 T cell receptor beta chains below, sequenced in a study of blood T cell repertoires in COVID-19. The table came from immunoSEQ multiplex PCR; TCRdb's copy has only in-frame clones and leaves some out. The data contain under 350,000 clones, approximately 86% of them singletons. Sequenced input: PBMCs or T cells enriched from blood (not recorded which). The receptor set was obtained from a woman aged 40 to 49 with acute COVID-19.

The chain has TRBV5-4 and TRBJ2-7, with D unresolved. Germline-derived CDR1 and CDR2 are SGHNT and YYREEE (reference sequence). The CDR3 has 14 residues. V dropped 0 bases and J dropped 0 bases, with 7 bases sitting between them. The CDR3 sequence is CASSLGRASYEQYF. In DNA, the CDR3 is TGTGCCAGCAGCTTGGGCCGAGCCTCCTACGAGCAGTACTTC.

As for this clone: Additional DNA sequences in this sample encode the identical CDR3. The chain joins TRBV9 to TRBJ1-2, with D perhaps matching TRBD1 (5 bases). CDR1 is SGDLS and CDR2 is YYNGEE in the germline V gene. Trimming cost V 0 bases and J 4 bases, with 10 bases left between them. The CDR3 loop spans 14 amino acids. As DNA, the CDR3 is TGTGCCAGCAGCGTAGGTCAGGGTGCCTATGGCTACACCTTC. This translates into CASSVGQGAYGYTF.

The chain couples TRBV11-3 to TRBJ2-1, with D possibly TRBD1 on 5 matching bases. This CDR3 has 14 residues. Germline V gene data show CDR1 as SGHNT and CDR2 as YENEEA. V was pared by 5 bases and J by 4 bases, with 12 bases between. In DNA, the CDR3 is TGTGCCAGCAGCGGGGTCTCAGGGTACAATGAGCAGTTCTTC. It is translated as CASSGVSGYNEQFF.

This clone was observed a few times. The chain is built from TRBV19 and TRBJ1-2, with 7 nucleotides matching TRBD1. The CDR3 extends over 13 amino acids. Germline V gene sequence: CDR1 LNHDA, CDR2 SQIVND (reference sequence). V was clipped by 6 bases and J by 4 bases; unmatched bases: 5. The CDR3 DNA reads TGTGCCAGTAGGACACAGGGGACCTATGGCTACACCTTC. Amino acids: CASRTQGTYGYTF.

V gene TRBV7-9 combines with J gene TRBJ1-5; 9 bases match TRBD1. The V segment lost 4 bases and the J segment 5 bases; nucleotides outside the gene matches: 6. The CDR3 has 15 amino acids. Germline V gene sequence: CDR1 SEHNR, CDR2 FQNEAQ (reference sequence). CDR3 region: CASSSGTGPHQPQHF. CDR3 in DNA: TGTGCCAGCAGCTCGGGGACAGGGCCCCATCAGCCCCAGCATTTT.

CDR3 in amino acids: CASRLRNRGGPGYTF. The CDR3, as DNA: TGTGCCAGCAGACTTAGGAACCGGGGTGGTCCGGGCTACACCTTC. The genes are TRBV6-5 and TRBJ1-2; D unresolved. This CDR3 contains 15 residues. The germline CDR1 and CDR2 sequences are MNHEY and SVGAGI. Trimming took 6 bases from V and 8 from J, leaving 22 bases between them.

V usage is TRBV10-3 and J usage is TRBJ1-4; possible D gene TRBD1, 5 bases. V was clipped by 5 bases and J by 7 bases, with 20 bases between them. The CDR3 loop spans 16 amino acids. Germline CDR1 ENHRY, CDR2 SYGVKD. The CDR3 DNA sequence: TGTGCCATCAGTACCCGGGGCGAGGAGGGGATTGAAAAACTGTTTTTT. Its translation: CAISTRGEEGIEKLFF.

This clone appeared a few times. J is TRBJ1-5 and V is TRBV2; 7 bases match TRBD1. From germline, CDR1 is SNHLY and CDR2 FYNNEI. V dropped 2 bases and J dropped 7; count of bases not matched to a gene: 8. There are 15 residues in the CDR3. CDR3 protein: CASSESQGGWQPQHF. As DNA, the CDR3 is TGTGCCAGCAGTGAATCACAAGGGGGCTGGCAGCCCCAGCATTTT.

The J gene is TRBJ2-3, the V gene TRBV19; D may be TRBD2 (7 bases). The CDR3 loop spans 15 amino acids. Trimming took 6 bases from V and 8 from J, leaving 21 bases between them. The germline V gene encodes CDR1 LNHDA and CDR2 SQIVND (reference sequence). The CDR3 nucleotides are TGTGCCAGTAGCATCCTCACGGGAGGAGGGGGTACGCAGTATTTT. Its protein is CASSILTGGGGTQYF.

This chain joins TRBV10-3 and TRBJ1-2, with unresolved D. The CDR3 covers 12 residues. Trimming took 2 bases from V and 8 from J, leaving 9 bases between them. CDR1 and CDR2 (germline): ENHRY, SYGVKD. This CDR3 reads CAISEPSEGYTF. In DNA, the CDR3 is TGTGCCATCAGTGAGCCTTCGGAGGGCTACACCTTC.

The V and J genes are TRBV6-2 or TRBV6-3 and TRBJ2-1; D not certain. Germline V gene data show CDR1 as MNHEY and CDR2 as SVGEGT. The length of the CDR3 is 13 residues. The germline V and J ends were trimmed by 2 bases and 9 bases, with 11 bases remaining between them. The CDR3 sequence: CASSYPLLTEQFF. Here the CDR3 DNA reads TGTGCCAGCAGTTACCCTCTACTCACTGAGCAGTTCTTC.

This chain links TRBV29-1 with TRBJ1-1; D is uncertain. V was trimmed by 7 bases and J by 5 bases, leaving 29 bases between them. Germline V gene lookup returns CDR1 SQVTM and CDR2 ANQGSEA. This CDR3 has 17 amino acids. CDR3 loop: CSGQRSDFRRRGTEAFF. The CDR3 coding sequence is TGCAGCGGCCAAAGGTCGGACTTTCGAAGGCGAGGGACTGAAGCTTTCTTT.

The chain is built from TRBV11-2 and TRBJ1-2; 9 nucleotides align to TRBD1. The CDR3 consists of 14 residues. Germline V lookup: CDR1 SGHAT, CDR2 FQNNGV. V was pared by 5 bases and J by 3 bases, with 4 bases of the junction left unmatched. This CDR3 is CASSLGQGYYGYTF. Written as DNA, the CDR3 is TGTGCCAGCAGCCTTGGACAGGGGTACTATGGCTACACCTTC. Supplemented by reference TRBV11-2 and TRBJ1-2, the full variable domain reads EAGVAQSPRYKIIEKRQSVAFWCNPISGHATLYWYQQILGQGPKLLIQFQNNGVVDDSQLPKDRFSAERLKGVDSTLKIQPAKLEDSAVYLCASSLGQGYYGYTFGSGTRLTVV.

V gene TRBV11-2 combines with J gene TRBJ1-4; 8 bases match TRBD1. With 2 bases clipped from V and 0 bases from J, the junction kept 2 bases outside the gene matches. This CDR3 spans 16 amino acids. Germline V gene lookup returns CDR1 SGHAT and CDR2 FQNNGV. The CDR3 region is CASSLRQGSTNEKLFF. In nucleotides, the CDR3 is TGTGCCAGCAGCTTAAGACAGGGGTCAACTAATGAAAAACTGTTTTTT.

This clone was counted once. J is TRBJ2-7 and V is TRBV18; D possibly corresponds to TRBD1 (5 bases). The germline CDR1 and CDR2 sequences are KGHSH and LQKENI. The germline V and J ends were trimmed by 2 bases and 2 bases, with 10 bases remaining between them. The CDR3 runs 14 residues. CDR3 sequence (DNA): TGTGCCAGCTCACCAGGGGCAGGACCCTACGAGCAGTACTTC. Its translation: CASSPGAGPYEQYF.

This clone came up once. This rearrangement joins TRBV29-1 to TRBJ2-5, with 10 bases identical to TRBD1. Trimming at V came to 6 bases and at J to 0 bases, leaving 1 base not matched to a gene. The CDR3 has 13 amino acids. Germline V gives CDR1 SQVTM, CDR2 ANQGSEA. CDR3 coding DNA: TGCAGCGTGGACAGGGGGTACCAAGAGACCCAGTACTTC. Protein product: CSVDRGYQETQYF.

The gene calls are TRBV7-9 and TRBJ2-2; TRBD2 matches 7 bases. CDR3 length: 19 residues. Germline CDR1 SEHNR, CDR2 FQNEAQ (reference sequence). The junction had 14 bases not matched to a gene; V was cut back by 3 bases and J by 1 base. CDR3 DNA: TGTGCCAGCAGCTTTGTTTTTCCTAGCGGATCTGAGAACACCGGGGAGCTGTTTTTT. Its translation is CASSFVFPSGSENTGELFF.